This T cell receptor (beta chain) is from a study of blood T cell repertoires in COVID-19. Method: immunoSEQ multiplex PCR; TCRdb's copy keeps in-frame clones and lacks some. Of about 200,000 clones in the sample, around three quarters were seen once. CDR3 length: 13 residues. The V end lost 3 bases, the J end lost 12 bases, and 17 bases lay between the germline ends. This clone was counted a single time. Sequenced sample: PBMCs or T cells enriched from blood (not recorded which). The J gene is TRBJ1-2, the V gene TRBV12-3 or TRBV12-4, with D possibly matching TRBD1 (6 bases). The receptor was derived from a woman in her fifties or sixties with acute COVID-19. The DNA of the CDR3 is TGTGCCAGCAGTTTTACCCTCGGGACATCTGACACCTTC. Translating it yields CASSFTLGTSDTF.